The 7 T cell receptor beta chains below all came from one sample that was sequenced in a study of T cell changes during pregnancy in multiple sclerosis. TCRdb's table, derived via immunoSEQ multiplex PCR, lists solely in-frame clones and lacks some. The sample shows some 30,000 clones, less than 90% of them seen only once. The sequencing here drew on CD8+ T cells from peripheral blood mononuclear cells, taken before pregnancy. These receptors originate from a female donor with multiple sclerosis, enrolled in a pregnancy study.

J is TRBJ2-3 and V is TRBV5-8; the match to TRBD1 covers 8 bases. Germline V gives CDR1 SGHTS, CDR2 YDEGEE. Germline trimming cut 3 bases from V and 2 bases from J; bases unmatched to any gene: 8. The length of the CDR3 is 16 residues. CDR3 bases: TGTGCCAGCAGCTGGGGACAGGTTCGGTCCACAGATACGCAGTATTTT. Protein sequence: CASSWGQVRSTDTQYF.

The chain links TRBV6-1 to TRBJ2-5; possible D gene TRBD2, 6 bases. Trimming left V 1 base short and J 1 base short, with 10 bases between. The CDR3 contains 15 residues. Per germline, CDR1 MNHNS and CDR2 SASEGT. CDR3 region: CASSEEAGGQETQYF. The CDR3, as DNA: TGTGCCAGCAGTGAAGAGGCCGGGGGCCAAGAGACCCAGTACTTC.

The chain links TRBV7-9 to TRBJ2-1; no firm D call. CDR1 SEHNR and CDR2 FQNEAQ come from the germline V gene (reference sequence). V was shortened by 6 bases and J by 8 bases, with 11 bases between the two germline ends. This CDR3 region has 12 residues. As DNA, the CDR3 is TGTGCCAGCAGTACCTGGGCGCATGAGCAGTTCTTC. It is translated as CASSTWAHEQFF.

V and J are TRBV11-2 and TRBJ1-6; 7 bases line up with TRBD1. Germline CDR1 is SGHAT and CDR2 is FQNNGV. V was clipped by 5 bases and J by 7 bases; unmatched bases: 14. The CDR3 contains 17 residues. CDR3 nucleotide sequence: TGTGCCAGCAGCCCCTGGACAGGAGAGGCCAACAATTCACCCCTCCACTTT. Translation gives CASSPWTGEANNSPLHF.

The CDR3 protein is CASSPGDSSYVKNIQYF. CDR3 nucleotides: TGCGCCAGCAGCCCCGGGGACTCCAGTTATGTCAAAAACATTCAGTACTTC. The chain combines TRBV5-1 with TRBJ2-4; tentatively, D is TRBD2 (6 bases). There are 17 residues in the CDR3. Germline CDR1 and CDR2: SGHRS and YFSETQ. The V gene lost 4 bases and the J gene lost 3 bases, with 20 bases spanning the gap.

The V gene is TRBV28, the J gene TRBJ1-1; 8 bases are a match to TRBD1. Germline CDR1 reads MDHEN; CDR2 reads SYDVKM. The CDR3 consists of 17 residues. V trimming: 6 bases; J trimming: 1 base; junction bases outside the gene matches: 13. The CDR3 loop reads CASSPGMDRVPNTEAFF. CDR3 coding DNA: TGTGCCAGCAGCCCCGGCATGGACAGGGTACCGAACACTGAAGCTTTCTTT. Variable domain in full (rest from reference TRBV28 and TRBJ1-1): DVKVTQSSRYLVKRTGEKVFLECVQDMDHENMFWYRQDPGLGLRLIYFSYDVKMKEKGDIPEGYSVSREKKERFSLILESASTNQTSMYLCASSPGMDRVPNTEAFFGQGTRLTVV.

The chain recombines TRBV5-1 with TRBJ1-1; the D gene is possibly TRBD1 (6 bases). Germline CDR1 SGHRS, CDR2 YFSETQ. V gave up 4 bases and J gave up 0 bases, with 13 bases separating them. The CDR3 contains 15 residues. The CDR3: CASSNTGHMNTEAFF. The CDR3 DNA reads TGCGCCAGCAGCAACACGGGACACATGAACACTGAAGCTTTCTTT.